This TCR beta chain derives from a study of blood T cell repertoires in COVID-19. Study-wide background: Samples came from the United States, Italy and Spain, spanning acute and convalescent COVID-19.

After removal of 0 bases from V and 8 bases from J, the junction contained 1 base not matched to a gene. Germline CDR1 reads SGDLS; CDR2 reads YYNGEE. This CDR3 comprises 15 residues. Original analysis: Nucleated cell counts were estimated from reference gene primer amplification. Data came from immunoSEQ multiplex PCR; TCRdb stores just in-frame clones and leaves some out. From that table come the V and J calls and clone size; the DNA was used to work out D and trimming. The table includes roughly 150,000 clones, approximately 80% detected once. The chain couples TRBV9 to TRBJ2-1; 14 bases align to TRBD2. Sequencing input: peripheral blood. The sequence was collected from a woman aged 45-65 years with acute or convalescent COVID-19. The CDR3 loop reads CASSVATSGGDEQFF. DNA for the CDR3: TGTGCCAGCAGCGTAGCGACTAGCGGGGGGGATGAGCAGTTCTTC.